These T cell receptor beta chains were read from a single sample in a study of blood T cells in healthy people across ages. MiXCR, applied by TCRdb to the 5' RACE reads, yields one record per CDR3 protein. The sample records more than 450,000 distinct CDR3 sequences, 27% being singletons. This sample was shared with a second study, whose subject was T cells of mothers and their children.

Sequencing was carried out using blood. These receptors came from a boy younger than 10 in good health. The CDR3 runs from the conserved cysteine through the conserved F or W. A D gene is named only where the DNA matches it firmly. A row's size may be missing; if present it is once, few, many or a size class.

cdr3_nt: TGTGCCAGCGAGTTGGGGGTATTGAACACCGGGGAGCTGTTTTTT
cdr3_aa: CASELGVLNTGELFF
clone_size: few
j_call: TRBJ2-2
v_call: TRBV5-6
d_call: NA

cdr3_nt: TGTGCCAGCAGCTTTCAACGTGGGATTTTTGGCGAGCAGTACTTC
cdr3_aa: CASSFQRGIFGEQYF
clone_size: few
j_call: TRBJ2-7
v_call: TRBV11-2
d_call: NA

cdr3_nt: TGCAGTGCTAGAGCAGGAGCGGTTTCCTACAATGAGCAGTTCTTC
cdr3_aa: CSARAGAVSYNEQFF
clone_size: few
j_call: TRBJ2-1
v_call: TRBV20-1
d_call: NA

cdr3_nt: TGTGCCACCAGCAGAGAGCGGGAGACCCCGGATACGCAGTATTTT
cdr3_aa: CATSRERETPDTQYF
clone_size: few
j_call: TRBJ2-3
v_call: TRBV15
d_call: TRBD2

cdr3_nt: TGCAGTGCTACCCCTCTGGGGGCTTACGAGCAGTACTTC
cdr3_aa: CSATPLGAYEQYF
clone_size: NA
j_call: TRBJ2-7
v_call: TRBV20-1
d_call: NA

cdr3_nt: TGCGCCAGCAGCTTGGGGTACAGCTCACGAAACACCATATATTTT
cdr3_aa: CASSLGYSSRNTIYF
clone_size: few
j_call: TRBJ1-3
v_call: TRBV5-1
d_call: NA

cdr3_nt: TGTGCCAGCAGCTTAACGACTAGCCATGAGCAGTTCTTC
cdr3_aa: CASSLTTSHEQFF
clone_size: NA
j_call: TRBJ2-1
v_call: TRBV7-3
d_call: TRBD2

cdr3_nt: TGTGCCAGCAGCACAAGCGGGAGGGGTGAAGCTTTCTTT
cdr3_aa: CASSTSGRGEAFF
clone_size: few
j_call: TRBJ1-1
v_call: TRBV9
d_call: NA

cdr3_nt: TGTGCCAGCAGAAGACTGAAGGTAACAGATACGCAGTATTTT
cdr3_aa: CASRRLKVTDTQYF
clone_size: NA
j_call: TRBJ2-3
v_call: TRBV12-3/TRBV12-4
d_call: NA

cdr3_nt: TGTGCCAGCAGTTACTCCGGGACTTTTGACGAGCAGTACTTC
cdr3_aa: CASSYSGTFDEQYF
clone_size: NA
j_call: TRBJ2-7
v_call: TRBV6-2/TRBV6-3
d_call: NA

cdr3_nt: TGTGCCAGCAGTGCCGAGGGGGGGCGCGAGCAGTACTTC
cdr3_aa: CASSAEGGREQYF
clone_size: few
j_call: TRBJ2-7
v_call: TRBV12-3/TRBV12-4
d_call: NA

cdr3_nt: TGTGCCAGCAGCGGGTCCCTTGACAGGGAAGCTTTCTTT
cdr3_aa: CASSGSLDREAFF
clone_size: NA
j_call: TRBJ1-1
v_call: TRBV7-9
d_call: NA

cdr3_nt: TGCAGTGCTAGAAGGGACGCGGGGCAAGAGACCCAGTACTTC
cdr3_aa: CSARRDAGQETQYF
clone_size: NA
j_call: TRBJ2-5
v_call: TRBV20-1
d_call: NA

cdr3_nt: TGCAGCGTACCAGGGACGGCTTCCTACAATGAGCAGTTCTTC
cdr3_aa: CSVPGTASYNEQFF
clone_size: NA
j_call: TRBJ2-1
v_call: TRBV29-1
d_call: NA